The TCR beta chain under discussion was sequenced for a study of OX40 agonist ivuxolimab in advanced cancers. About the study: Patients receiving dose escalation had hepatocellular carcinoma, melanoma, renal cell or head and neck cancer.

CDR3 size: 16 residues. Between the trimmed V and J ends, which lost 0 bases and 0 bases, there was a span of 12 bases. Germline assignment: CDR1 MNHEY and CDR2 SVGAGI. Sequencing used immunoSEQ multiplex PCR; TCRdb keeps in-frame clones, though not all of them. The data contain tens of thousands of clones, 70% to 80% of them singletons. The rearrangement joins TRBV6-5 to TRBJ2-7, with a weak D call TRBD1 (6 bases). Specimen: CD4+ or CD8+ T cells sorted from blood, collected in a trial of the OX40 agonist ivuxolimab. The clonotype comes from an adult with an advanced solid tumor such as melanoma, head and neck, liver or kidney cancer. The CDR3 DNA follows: TGTGCCAGCAGTTACTCAGGGGGTTATAGCTCCTACGAGCAGTACTTC. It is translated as CASSYSGGYSSYEQYF.